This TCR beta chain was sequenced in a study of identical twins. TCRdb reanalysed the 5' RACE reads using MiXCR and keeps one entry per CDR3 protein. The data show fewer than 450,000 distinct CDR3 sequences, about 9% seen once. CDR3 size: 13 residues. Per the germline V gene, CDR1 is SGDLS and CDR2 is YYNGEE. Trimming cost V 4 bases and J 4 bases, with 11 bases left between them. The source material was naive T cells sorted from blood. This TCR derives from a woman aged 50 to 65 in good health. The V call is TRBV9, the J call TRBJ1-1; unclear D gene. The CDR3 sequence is CASSPPGSTEAFF. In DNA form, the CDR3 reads TGTGCCAGCAGCCCTCCCGGGAGCACTGAAGCTTTCTTT.